What follows is one T cell receptor beta chain and its context. This clone showed up just a few times. What this receptor recognizes is not known. The junction does not match germline at one end; this may be a read error. Libraries came from the immunoSEQ multiplex PCR assay. For the multiplex PCR, a mixture combining 60 forward primers for TCR Vbeta segments and 13 reverse primers for TCR Jbeta segments was used. A multiplex PCR assay on genomic DNA amplified the CDR3 region of rearranged TCR beta genes. On the Illumina HiSeq System, the amplified TCR beta libraries were sequenced as 87-base-pair reads. Per the authors' processing: Across the roughly 670 repertoires, a later analysis counted 80 million or so unique TCR beta chains, 9.5 million to 12 million of which were shared by at least two donors. Raw reads were error-corrected and collapsed into unique sequences by a nearest-neighbor algorithm in which closely related sequences were merged to remove PCR and sequencing errors. To assign V, D and J gene segments, CDR3 sequences were aligned to IMGT reference sequences. For a sequence to be retained, a match of at least six nucleotides was required to both a V gene segment and a J gene segment. A rearrangement counted as productive if the CDR3 had no stop codons and remained in frame with V and J, and every other rearrangement counted as non-productive. CDR3 was defined according to IMGT convention as the region running from the second conserved V-encoded cysteine to the conserved J-encoded phenylalanine. The earlier analysis of about 640 of the donors excluded any sequence lacking an unambiguous match to a single V gene segment. An earlier analysis of 587 of the donors called V segments functional above 56.7% productive rearrangements and segregating when the between-donor standard deviation exceeded 5%. To diagnose cytomegalovirus status from the catalog of TCR beta chain sequences, a statistical classification framework was built. In a later analysis, TCR nucleotide sequences were compared against IMGT/GENE-DB human TR gene sequences so that V and J genes could be assigned. The TCRdist pipeline was used in a later analysis to assign CDR3 sequences and most-parsimonious VDJ recombination scenarios. In a later analysis, each TCR beta chain was defined by its CDR3 amino acid sequence together with its V-gene family, and reads without a unique V-gene family were excluded. A later analysis removed several hundred highly shared, low-generation-probability nucleotide sequences to deal with suspected cross-contamination and a sequencing artifact. In a later analysis, a clonal expansion index was calculated for each public chain from normalized within-repertoire ranks of inferred template counts. A later analysis computed generation probabilities with a VDJ recombination model fitted to out-of-frame rearrangements, and checked the results against IGoR. Hypergeometric tests were used in a later analysis to score TCR-TCR, TCR-HLA and TCR-CMV co-occurrence, with a repertoire-size bias correction applied to the TCR pairs. In a later analysis, false discovery rates were estimated by permuting HLA or CMV assignments 20 times. In a later analysis, co-occurring TCRs were grouped with DBSCAN, and TCRdist sequence similarity was added when clustering was performed within HLA-allele-positive subsets. Repertoires with fewer than 30,000 or more than 120,000 public chains, plus five repertoires with anomalous nucleotide sharing, were excluded from co-occurrence clustering. TCRdb holds this immuneACCESS table with in-frame rearrangements only. Some clones are missing; in checked studies, unresolved V genes explain under half, and the rest has no known cause. V, J and clone size are taken as reported in that table, and D and trimming were inferred from the DNA itself. The sample table lists 35,000 to 45,000 clones, approximately 91% of them with a count of one. Roughly 3% of the sample goes to the ten largest clones.

For CDR1 and CDR2, the germline V gene (reference sequence) lists SEHNR and FQNEAQ. The CDR3 contains 17 residues, cysteine and phenylalanine counted. Only CDR3 DNA remains: 51 bases, in frame from the first base. These data belong to a study of cytomegalovirus exposure and HLA in healthy donors (dated by TCRdb to about 2017). For the wider study: An earlier analysis of roughly 630 of the donors reported about 290 Gb of sequence data and around 120 million unique TCR beta sequences from about 179 million T cells. The later analysis used no new phenotypic data to find candidate immune exposures, relying instead on TCR beta sequences and their occurrence across donors. To predict cytomegalovirus infection status, the study brought together high-throughput TCR immunosequencing, statistical association of individual TCRs with disease status, and machine learning. Among the roughly 380 genotyped donors, roughly 80% belonged to the genetic ancestry cluster associated with self-reported Caucasian donors. A later analysis re-analyzed previously published TCR beta repertoires from about 600 donors and added high-resolution HLA genotyping to study TCR occurrence patterns. In an earlier analysis of 500 to 650 of the donors, high-throughput TCR beta sequencing was used to judge whether each TCR beta V gene segment behaved as functional or pseudogenic. Genome-wide SNP genotypes for about 55% of the roughly 670 donors were used in a later genetic analysis, which treated that subset as a discovery cohort. Typing coverage differed by locus: A, B, C, DRB1 and DQB1 were typed in about 629-630 donors, DQA1 in about 550, DPA1 in approximately 610, and DPB1 in around 490. The study profiled the T cell repertoires of hundreds of subjects by immunosequencing and related them to cytomegalovirus serostatus. A handful of DR-DQ haplotypes were handled as single units for association and clustering because linkage in the cohort was strong. An early release that covered fewer than 750 HLA-typed donors contained approximately 290 gigabases of sequencing data and 70 million to 100 million unique TCR sequences. Across under 500 genotyped donors of the cohort, an average of about 240,000 unique TCR beta nucleotide sequences per donor were sequenced, and roughly 17% of those sequences were non-productive. Every discovery cohort repertoire had been produced on one sequencing platform. Along with the 666-subject first cohort, a separate validation cohort of around 120 different subjects was used. The aim of the study was to test whether cataloging public T cell receptors could identify signatures of past pathogen exposure. HLA typing included class I and class II loci at four-digit resolution. Alongside the repertoire data, information on donor age, sex, ethnicity and CMV serostatus was compiled. Overall study outcomes, separate from this receptor: A further reported finding was that TCR beta sequences accurately predicted the HLA-A and HLA-B alleles for most subjects in the first cohort. A cluster of highly shared sequence variants was judged likely to represent a technical artifact of the sequencing pipeline. Because counts were too low, under 20 rarely observed V segments, including chromosome 9 orphons, were left out of the earlier analysis of about 620 of the donors. In a later analysis, HLA-associated TCR beta chains showed more clonal expansion and lower generation probabilities than non-associated chains that were equally common. A total of fewer than 200 TCR beta chains were listed by the study as associated with cytomegalovirus. A few of the identified cytomegalovirus-associated TCR beta chains were confirmed in vitro to be specific for cytomegalovirus antigens. Assigning TCR associations to individual alleles was difficult when HLA alleles, especially DR and DQ, strongly co-occurred. In a later genetic analysis, a missense DCLRE1C variant was associated with V-gene and J-gene trimming of TCR beta chains, and the association was replicated in an independent cohort. Most TCR sequences were seen in very few donors, while some public TCRs were found in many individuals. HLA typing was unavailable for some donors at each locus, so association tests used only the typed subset. A later analysis found that TCR association rates varied across HLA loci, with DRB1 alleles showing the most associated TCRs and HLA-C alleles the fewest. A later analysis reported that several top co-occurrence clusters appeared linked to parvovirus B19, influenza, CMV and Epstein-Barr virus. The authors suggested that the approach could potentially be extended to other disease states and immunological phenotypes. In a later analysis, 15,000 to 20,000 TCR beta sequences were associated with specific HLA alleles at a false discovery rate of 0.05. In an earlier analysis of fewer than 750 of the donors, most TCR beta V segments were observed in productive rearrangements about 87% or about 30% of the time, broadly matching IMGT annotations. The only immune exposure information available for the cohort was CMV serostatus. The classifier was reported to diagnose cytomegalovirus status with high specificity and sensitivity in both the original and validation cohorts. Linkage disequilibrium might explain the correlated functional status among segregating V segments, but an unknown experimental factor could not be ruled out. According to a later analysis, most CMV-associated TCR beta chains appeared to be HLA-restricted, and the HLA associations seemed to be driven largely by CMV exposure. The presence/absence analyses assumed that sequencing depth was roughly uniform across donors, and that assumption may not be true. The 87-base-pair reads could not distinguish some IMGT-functional V segments, including TRBV6-2 and TRBV6-3, so those segments were excluded. Compared with the 666-donor mean, donors in an Asian-associated ancestry cluster had fewer N-insertions in productive TCRs, according to a later genetic analysis. In this cohort, only TCR beta chains were sequenced, and detectable features were limited by the absence of alpha or paired-chain data.

The cohort comprised more than 550 healthy bone marrow donors. Cohort members were all nominally healthy when sampled, although unrecorded immune exposures were likely present. The donor tested CMV seronegative and was one of the 352 seronegative cohort members. Each donor provided a peripheral blood sample, and peripheral blood mononuclear cells were used for TCR beta sequencing. Genomic DNA was extracted from the blood cell samples with the Qiagen DNeasy Blood Extraction Kit. The chain is assembled from TRBV7-9 and TRBJ1-3; 9 bases in the junction line up with TRBD1. The source material was PBMCs. This TCR derives from a woman younger than 30 in good health and CMV-seronegative. In nucleotides, the sequence is TGTTCCAGCAGCTTAGGGACAGGGCTTACCTCTGGAAACACCATATATTTT. Translation gives CSSSLGTGLTSGNTIYF. Full variable domain (CDR3 extended with the reference TRBV7-9 and TRBJ1-3 proteins): DTGVSQNPRHKITKRGQNVTFRCDPISEHNRLYWYRQTLGQGPEFLTYFQNEAQLEKSRLLSDRFSAERPKGSFSTLEIQRTEQGDSAMYLCSSSLGTGLTSGNTIYFGEGSWLTVV.